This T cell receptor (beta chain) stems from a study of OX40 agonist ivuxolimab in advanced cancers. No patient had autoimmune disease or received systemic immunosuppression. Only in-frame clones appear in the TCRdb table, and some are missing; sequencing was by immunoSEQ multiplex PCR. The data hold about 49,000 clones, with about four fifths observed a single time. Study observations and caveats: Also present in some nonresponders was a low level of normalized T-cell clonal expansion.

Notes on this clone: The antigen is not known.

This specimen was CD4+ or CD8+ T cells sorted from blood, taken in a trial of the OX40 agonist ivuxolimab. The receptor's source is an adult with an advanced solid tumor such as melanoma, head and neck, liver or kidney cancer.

The CDR3 sequence is CASSSLPGTQSSYNEQFF. For the CDR3, the DNA is TGTGCCAGCAGTTCATTACCCGGGACACAGAGCTCCTACAATGAGCAGTTCTTC. This chain joins TRBV27 and TRBJ2-1; perhaps TRBD1 as D (6 bases). This CDR3 comprises 18 residues. The germline V and J ends were trimmed by 4 bases and 0 bases, with 19 bases remaining between them. Germline V gene lookup returns CDR1 MNHEY and CDR2 SMNVEV (reference sequence).